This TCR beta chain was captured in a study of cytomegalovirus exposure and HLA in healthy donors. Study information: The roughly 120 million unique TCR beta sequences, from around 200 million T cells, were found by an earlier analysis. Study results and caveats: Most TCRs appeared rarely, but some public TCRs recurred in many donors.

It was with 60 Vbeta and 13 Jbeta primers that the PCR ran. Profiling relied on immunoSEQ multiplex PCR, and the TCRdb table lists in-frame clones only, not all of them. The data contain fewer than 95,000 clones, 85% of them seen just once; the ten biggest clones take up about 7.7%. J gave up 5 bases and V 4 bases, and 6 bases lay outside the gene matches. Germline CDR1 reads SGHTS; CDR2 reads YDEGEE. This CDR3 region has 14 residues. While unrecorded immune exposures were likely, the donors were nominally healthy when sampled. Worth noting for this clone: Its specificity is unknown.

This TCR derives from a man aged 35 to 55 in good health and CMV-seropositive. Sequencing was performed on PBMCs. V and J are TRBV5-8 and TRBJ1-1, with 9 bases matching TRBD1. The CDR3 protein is CASSRGQGHTEAFF. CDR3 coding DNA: TGTGCCAGCAGCCGGGGACAGGGCCATACTGAAGCTTTCTTT.